These 23 T cell receptor beta chains share one sample of origin, sequenced in a study of blood T cell repertoires in COVID-19. Generated by immunoSEQ multiplex PCR, the TCRdb table keeps only in-frame clones and is missing some. The sample lists just over 650,000 clones; 75% to 90% were seen once. Material for sequencing was peripheral blood. The receptors were gathered from a woman between 18 and 30 years old with acute or convalescent COVID-19.

This chain connects TRBV11-2 to TRBJ1-2, with D possibly matching TRBD1 (6 bases). Germline CDR1 reads SGHAT; CDR2 reads FQNNGV. The CDR3 runs 16 residues. Trimming pared 5 bases from V and 1 base from J, leaving 17 bases between. This chain's CDR3 is CASSQTPDRINYGYTF. In DNA form, the CDR3 reads TGTGCCAGCAGCCAGACCCCGGACAGAATTAACTATGGCTACACCTTC.

This chain links TRBV7-8 with TRBJ2-2; 8 bases fit TRBD1. Germline-derived CDR1 and CDR2 are SGHVS and FQNEAQ. This CDR3 is 17 amino acids long. The ends lost 4 bases at V and 0 bases at J; junction bases unmatched: 7. CDR3 loop: CASSSMTGAPNTGELFF. CDR3 coding DNA: TGTGCCAGCAGCTCAATGACAGGGGCCCCGAACACCGGGGAGCTGTTTTTT.

J is TRBJ2-3 and V is TRBV6-5; 11 nucleotides agree with TRBD2. This CDR3 comprises 16 residues. Germline lookup yields CDR1 MNHEY and CDR2 SVGAGI. Trimming at V came to 2 bases and at J to 3 bases, leaving 4 bases not matched to a gene. The CDR3 sequence: CASSYGASGGTDTQYF. The CDR3, as DNA: TGTGCCAGCAGTTACGGGGCTAGCGGGGGGACAGATACGCAGTATTTT.

CDR3 DNA sequence: TGTGCCACACTGCTGGGTAGAGGTGGCTACACCTTC. Residues: CATLLGRGGYTF. The chain is built from TRBV2 and TRBJ1-2; D remains ambiguous. V lost 10 bases, J lost 7 bases, and 16 bases lay in between. The CDR3 has 12 amino acids. Looked up from germline, CDR1 is SNHLY and CDR2 is FYNNEI.

The chain carries TRBV19 and TRBJ1-2, with TRBD1 matching over 11 bases. After removal of 4 bases from V and 8 bases from J, the junction contained 15 bases not matched to a gene. The CDR3 runs 17 residues. The germline CDR1 and CDR2 sequences are LNHDA and SQIVND (reference sequence). The CDR3 loop reads CASSTQGQGDVEKGYTF. The CDR3 DNA reads TGTGCCAGTAGTACGCAGGGACAGGGGGATGTCGAGAAGGGCTACACCTTC.

The chain uses TRBV14 and TRBJ1-2, with a tentative D call TRBD1 (6 bases). Trimming left V 1 base short and J 0 bases short, with 18 bases between. Germline V gives CDR1 SGHDN, CDR2 FVKESK. The CDR3 spans 18 residues. The CDR3 DNA sequence: TGTGCCAGCAGCCAAGCGGGTGGCAGGGGACAAGCTAACTATGGCTACACCTTC. It encodes CASSQAGGRGQANYGYTF.

The CDR3 is CASSLYGGAGETQYF. For the CDR3, the DNA is TGTGCCAGCAGCTTATACGGGGGGGCCGGGGAGACCCAGTACTTC. This chain uses TRBV7-8 with TRBJ2-5; the match to TRBD2 covers 8 bases. Trimming removed 2 bases from V and 5 bases from J; junction bases left unmatched: 7. CDR3 length: 15 residues. Germline V gene sequence: CDR1 SGHVS, CDR2 FQNEAQ.

The rearrangement joins TRBV12-5 to TRBJ1-3; D is undetermined. CDR1 LGHNT and CDR2 FRNRAP come from the germline V gene. V lost 5 bases and J 1 base, leaving 6 bases between the germline ends. CDR3 length: 13 amino acids. CDR3 nucleotides: TGTGCTAGTGGTCCGGTTTCTGGAAACACCATATATTTT. Encoded protein: CASGPVSGNTIYF.

This chain links TRBV29-1 with TRBJ2-2, with 8 bases matching TRBD1. Trimming removed 5 bases from V and 3 bases from J; junction bases left unmatched: 5. There are 14 residues in the CDR3. Germline values: CDR1 SQVTM, CDR2 ANQGSEA. The CDR3 DNA reads as TGCAGCGTTCCAGGGGGCCTGGACACCGGGGAGCTGTTTTTT. Residues: CSVPGGLDTGELFF.

The chain uses TRBV28 and TRBJ1-5; TRBD1 agrees at 8 bases. V gave up 7 bases and J gave up 6 bases; unmatched junction bases: 8. Germline V gene sequence: CDR1 MDHEN, CDR2 SYDVKM. There are 14 residues in the CDR3. CDR3 protein: CASTRDRGVQPQHF. CDR3 bases: TGTGCCAGCACTAGAGACAGGGGCGTTCAGCCCCAGCATTTT.

Remarks on this clone: This CDR3 is also generated by other DNA sequences in the sample. The V call is TRBV6-5, the J call TRBJ1-2; TRBD1 aligns across 8 bases. The V and J ends lost 4 bases and 7 bases, in that order; junction bases with no gene match: 5. The CDR3 sequence is 13 residues long. Germline V gives CDR1 MNHEY, CDR2 SVGAGI. The CDR3 sequence: CASSSDRARGYTF. DNA of the CDR3: TGTGCCAGCAGTTCGGACAGGGCCCGTGGCTACACCTTC.

This rearrangement joins TRBV24-1 to TRBJ2-3; possibly TRBD1 for D (6 bases). V gave up 0 bases and J gave up 3 bases, with 12 bases separating them. The CDR3 consists of 16 residues. Germline assignment: CDR1 KGHDR and CDR2 SFDVKD. The CDR3 is CATSDLSTGSTDTQYF. DNA for the CDR3: TGTGCCACCAGTGATTTGTCGACAGGTAGTACAGATACGCAGTATTTT.

The J gene is TRBJ1-5, the V gene TRBV6-5; TRBD1 matches 10 bases. V gave up 4 bases and J gave up 6 bases; unmatched junction bases: 9. Germline loops: CDR1 MNHEY, CDR2 SVGAGI. The CDR3 consists of 16 residues. The CDR3 DNA reads TGTGCCAGCAGTTTATCCGGGACAGGGGTTTTTCAGCCCCAGCATTTT. Encoded protein: CASSLSGTGVFQPQHF.

V and J are TRBV3-1 (or the pseudogene TRBV3-2) and TRBJ2-5; a possible D gene is TRBD2 (5 bases). V shed 4 bases and J shed 5 bases, with 11 bases lying between them. Per germline, CDR1 LGHDT and CDR2 YNNKEL (reference sequence). The CDR3 totals 13 residues. The CDR3 sequence is CASSRGNMETQYF. The CDR3 DNA sequence: TGTGCCAGCAGCCGAGGGAATATGGAGACCCAGTACTTC.

The chain joins TRBV9 to TRBJ1-2; no firm D call. Germline values: CDR1 SGDLS, CDR2 YYNGEE. The CDR3 is 15 amino acids. The germline V and J ends were trimmed by 0 bases and 5 bases, with 14 bases remaining between them. The CDR3 bases are TGTGCCAGCAGCGTAGCTACCGGGGTGGGGTATGGCTACACCTTC. It specifies CASSVATGVGYGYTF. Full variable domain (remainder filled in from reference TRBV9 and TRBJ1-2): DSGVTQTPKHLITATGQRVTLRCSPRSGDLSVYWYQQSLDQGLQFLIQYYNGEERAKGNILERFSAQQFPDLHSELNLSSLELGDSALYFCASSVATGVGYGYTFGSGTRLTVV.

The V and J genes are TRBV7-9 and TRBJ1-2; 8 bases map to TRBD1. CDR3 length: 12 amino acids. Trimming cost V 5 bases and J 7 bases; bases outside gene matches: 3. The germline V gene has CDR1 SEHNR and CDR2 FQNEAQ (reference sequence). CDR3 region: CASSMDRVGYTF. The CDR3 DNA reads as TGTGCCAGCAGCATGGACAGGGTTGGCTACACCTTC.

J is TRBJ1-1 and V is TRBV4-3, with 11 bases aligning to TRBD1. The CDR3 is 15 amino acids. Germline V CDR1 and CDR2: LGHNA, YSLEER. V shed 4 bases, J shed 4 bases, and the junction held 5 bases outside the gene matches. CDR3 coding DNA: TGCGCCAGCAGCCCAGGACAGGGGGCGGGCACTGAAGCTTTCTTT. Its protein is CASSPGQGAGTEAFF.

The chain has TRBV11-2 and TRBJ1-2; D is uncertain. The CDR3 spans 14 residues. V lost 2 bases to trimming and J lost 1 base, with 8 bases between them. Germline V gene data show CDR1 as SGHAT and CDR2 as FQNNGV. The CDR3 nucleotides read TGTGCCAGCAGCTTATACCAGTTTAACTATGGCTACACCTTC. Residues: CASSLYQFNYGYTF.

This clone has a single count. The chain has TRBV19 and TRBJ1-2; D ambiguous. Trimming shortened V by 7 bases and J by 2 bases, and 14 bases separated the two germline ends. Germline V gives CDR1 LNHDA, CDR2 SQIVND (reference sequence). This CDR3 is 14 amino acids long. The CDR3 coding sequence is TGTGCCAGTATGGGCGAGAGAAGCAACTATGGCTACACCTTC. Its translation: CASMGERSNYGYTF.

V is TRBV19 and J is TRBJ2-3; D perhaps matches TRBD2 (5 bases). The length of the CDR3 is 13 residues. CDR1 LNHDA and CDR2 SQIVND come from the germline V gene (reference sequence). Trimming removed 6 bases from V and 4 bases from J, with 11 bases in between. The CDR3 DNA reads as TGTGCCAGTAGGGCGGACTTCGCAGATACGCAGTATTTT. It codes for CASRADFADTQYF. The whole variable domain, remainder taken from reference TRBV19 and TRBJ2-3, is DGGITQSPKYLFRKEGQNVTLSCEQNLNHDAMYWYRQDPGQGLRLIYYSQIVNDFQKGDIAEGYSVSREKKESFPLTVTSAQKNPTAFYLCASRADFADTQYFGPGTRLTVL.

In this sample, this clone turned up a few times. The junction differs from germline at one of its ends, possibly a read error. The chain has TRBV7-7 and TRBJ2-2, with TRBD2 matching over 8 bases. This CDR3 region has 16 residues. Per the germline V gene, CDR1 is SSHAT and CDR2 is FNYEAQ (reference sequence). The CDR3 loop is CASSLAGSIYTGELFF. The DNA of the CDR3 is TGTGCCAGCAGCCTAGCGGGCAGCATCTACACCGGGGAGCTGTTTTTT.

This chain connects TRBV3-1 (or the pseudogene TRBV3-2) to TRBJ2-1; 7 positions match TRBD2. The CDR3 extends over 16 amino acids. The junction had 8 bases not matched to a gene; V was cut back by 6 bases and J by 0 bases. CDR1 is LGHDT, CDR2 YNNKEL, per germline (reference sequence). CDR3 amino acids: CASRAGTTSSYNEQFF. The CDR3 DNA is TGTGCCAGCAGAGCCGGGACTACGAGCTCCTACAATGAGCAGTTCTTC.

The chain carries TRBV11-3 and TRBJ2-2; possibly TRBD1 for D (5 bases). CDR3 length: 15 residues. V lost 1 base, J lost 4 bases, and 10 bases lay in between. Per germline, CDR1 SGHNT and CDR2 YENEEA. In DNA, the CDR3 is TGTGCCAGCAGCTTAGTAGGCCAGGGCACCGGGGAGCTGTTTTTT. Residues: CASSLVGQGTGELFF.